This T cell receptor (beta chain) was profiled in a study of blood T cell repertoires in COVID-19 (dated by TCRdb to 2020 to 2021). For context, the study as a whole: Collaborator samples came from the United States, Italy and Spain and covered acute and convalescent phases of COVID-19. The material from the prospective study consisted of cDNA or gDNA derived from T cells, B-cell-depleted T cells, or PBMCs. The dataset comprised deeply sampled blood TCRbeta repertoires from subjects exposed to, actively infected with, or recovered from COVID-19. The repertoires were made available in a free public database intended to serve as a resource for research on the immune response to SARS-CoV-2. Samples were obtained from the ongoing ImmuneRACE study (first 160 participants) and from over 1,000 subjects provided by 6 global collaborators. Nearly every sample came with metadata listing a de-identified subject ID, COVID-19 status, age in years and sex. Where available, HLA class I and class II types were obtained from metadata supplied by the sample provider rather than from assay-based typing.

The CDR3 starts with the cysteine, ends with the phenylalanine, and has 13 residues. Only the CDR3 part of the read is kept: 39 bases, read in frame from the first base. The immunoSEQ Assay, a bias-controlled multiplex PCR, was used to amplify TCRbeta CDR3 regions from genomic DNA. As for how the authors treated the data: The number of nucleated cells in each sample was estimated from the amplification of reference gene primers within the assay. To quantify the absolute abundance of each unique TCRbeta CDR3 rearrangement, sequence reads were collapsed and filtered. Productive Simpson clonality was computed per sample as the square root of Simpson's diversity index over productive rearrangements. TCRdb's version of the immuneACCESS table is confined to in-frame rearrangements and falls short of the full clone set. An unresolved V gene accounts for under half of the shortfall where checked; the remainder is of unknown origin. D and trimming were read from the DNA, whereas the V and J calls and clone size are those reported in that table. This sample is represented by 250,000 or so clones; 86% of them were singletons. Under 2% of the sample goes to the ten largest clones.

Of note for this clone: Its antigen specificity is not known. No base quality information exists; no much larger clone differs at one position.

Enrolling through a virtual design, the prospective study's participants ranged in age from roughly 18 to 89 years and lived across roughly 23 United States geographic areas. In the prospective study, cohorts were assigned on the basis of participant-reported clinical history obtained from a screening survey and a study questionnaire. Recovered participants in ImmuneRACE Cohort 3 were defined by two consecutive negative NP/OP PCR tests, clearance by a healthcare professional, or resolution of symptoms. Each participant in the prospective study had whole blood, serum and a nasopharyngeal or oropharyngeal swab collected by mobile phlebotomists. Additional blood draws and questionnaires over an approximately 2-month period could optionally be provided by prospective study participants. Before DNA extraction, prospective study blood samples were shipped either frozen or at room temperature. General findings and caveats noted by the study authors: The quantity of clinical and demographic metadata differed by source and by participant and was supplied without curation.

This receptor chain uses TRBV21-1 and TRBJ2-7; TRBD2 is taken as the D call from the table, unchecked against the DNA. TRBV21-1 is a listed pseudogene. The receptor was isolated from a man aged 35 to 55 who had recovered from COVID-19. Sequenced: PBMCs or T cells enriched from blood (not recorded which). The nucleotide sequence is TGTGCCAGCAGCCTCCCGAGCTCCTACGAGCAGTACTTC. The resulting protein is CASSLPSSYEQYF.